Sequencing of this T cell receptor (beta chain) was carried out in a study of T cell changes during pregnancy in multiple sclerosis. Germline loops: CDR1 SGHKS, CDR2 YYEKEE (reference sequence). The CDR3 spans 13 residues. Trimming removed 4 bases at V and 2 bases at J, with 10 bases between. Repertoires were generated with immunoSEQ multiplex PCR, while TCRdb's copy carries only in-frame clones and drops some. Among 57,000 or so clones listed, 90% were seen once. This sequence originates from a female donor in good health, enrolled as a control in a pregnancy study. The V and J genes are TRBV5-5 and TRBJ2-7; D gene uncertain. Material: peripheral blood, obtained in the third trimester of pregnancy. Here the CDR3 reads CASSLLPTYEQYF. The DNA of the CDR3 is TGTGCCAGCAGCCTACTCCCGACCTACGAGCAGTACTTC.